This is a list of T cell receptor beta chains from one sample in a study of vaccination effects on CD4 cells after COVID-19. Their antigens are not known. Only in-frame clones appear in the TCRdb table, and some are missing; sequencing was by immunoSEQ multiplex PCR. The sample has 37,000 or so clones, approximately 71% seen once. The starting material was CD4+ T cells from PBMCs cultured without peptide, obtained before COVID-19 vaccination. The receptors here all came from a human donor who received a COVID-19 vaccine. The CDR3 runs from the conserved cysteine through the conserved F or W. A D gene is named only where the DNA matches it firmly. Not every row has a clone size; where given, it reads once, few, many or a size class.

TRBV30,TRBJ1-5,NA,14,NA,CAWSPGQSNQPQHF,TGTGCCTGGAGTCCCGGACAGAGCAATCAGCCCCAGCATTTT
TRBV5-4,TRBJ2-1,TRBD2,16,NA,CASSSRTSGVYNEQFF,TGTGCCAGCAGCTCACGGACTAGCGGGGTTTACAATGAGCAGTTCTTC
TRBV6-5,TRBJ2-3,TRBD1,14,NA,CAINRGPSSDTQYF,TGTGCCATAAACAGGGGACCGTCATCAGATACGCAGTATTTT
TRBV5-1,TRBJ2-1,NA,15,NA,CASSSGGGAYNEQFF,TGCGCCAGCAGCTCCGGTGGAGGTGCTTACAATGAGCAGTTCTTC
TRBV19,TRBJ1-2,NA,19,few,CASSIGVPETGFRGYGYTF,TGTGCCAGTAGTATAGGAGTACCCGAAACAGGGTTTCGCGGCTATGGCTACACCTTC
TRBV7-8,TRBJ2-7,TRBD1,18,NA,CASSLAGTGALGAYEQYF,TGTGCCAGCAGCTTAGCCGGGACAGGTGCCCTTGGGGCCTACGAGCAGTACTTC
TRBV12-3/TRBV12-4,TRBJ1-4,NA,13,NA,CASSFGRGEKLFF,TGTGCCAGCAGTTTCGGTCGGGGAGAAAAACTGTTTTTT
TRBV14,TRBJ2-5,NA,14,NA,CASSQANPLETQYF,TGTGCCAGCAGCCAAGCGAATCCCCTCGAGACCCAGTACTTC
TRBV11-3,TRBJ2-3,NA,15,NA,CASSLGSGATDTQYF,TGTGCCAGCAGCTTAGGGTCGGGAGCCACAGATACGCAGTATTTT
TRBV7-9,TRBJ1-3,TRBD1,16,NA,CASSPRDSHSGNTIYF,TGTGCCAGCAGCCCCAGGGACAGCCACTCTGGAAACACCATATATTTT
TRBV6-5,TRBJ1-2,NA,12,NA,CASRRQPSGYTF,TGTGCCAGCAGACGACAGCCAAGTGGCTACACCTTC
TRBV7-8,TRBJ1-2,NA,13,NA,CASSLDMNYGYTF,TGTGCCAGCAGCTTAGACATGAACTATGGCTACACCTTC
TRBV18,TRBJ2-2,NA,15,NA,CASSPSKTNTGELFF,TGTGCCAGCTCACCATCCAAGACGAACACCGGGGAGCTGTTTTTT
TRBV3-1/TRBV3-2,TRBJ2-1,NA,15,NA,CASSPRDGPYNEQFF,TGTGCCAGCAGCCCCAGGGACGGTCCCTACAATGAGCAGTTCTTC
TRBV6-1,TRBJ2-1,NA,16,NA,CASSELRSGSYNEQFF,TGTGCCAGCAGTGAGCTTAGGAGTGGTTCCTACAATGAGCAGTTCTTC
TRBV12-3/TRBV12-4,TRBJ2-5,TRBD1,12,NA,CASSFRGETQYF,TGTGCCAGCAGTTTCAGGGGGGAGACCCAGTACTTC
TRBV9,TRBJ1-1,NA,13,NA,CASSVDEGTEAFF,TGTGCCAGCAGCGTCGACGAGGGCACTGAAGCTTTCTTT
TRBV5-1,TRBJ2-5,NA,15,NA,CASTDLTTAQETQYF,TGCGCCAGCACAGACCTAACTACTGCCCAAGAGACCCAGTACTTC
TRBV18,TRBJ2-1,NA,15,NA,CASSPPARALNEQFF,TGTGCCAGCTCACCACCGGCGCGGGCTCTCAATGAGCAGTTCTTC
TRBV29-1,TRBJ2-1,NA,14,NA,CSVGGPGTYNEQFF,TGCAGCGTAGGCGGGCCTGGGACCTACAATGAGCAGTTCTTC
TRBV24-1,TRBJ2-3,NA,16,NA,CATSDAWGPKQDTQYF,TGTGCCACCAGTGATGCGTGGGGCCCGAAGCAAGATACGCAGTATTTT
TRBV5-1,TRBJ2-1,NA,14,NA,CASSLKQVWNEQFF,TGCGCCAGCAGCTTGAAACAGGTTTGGAATGAGCAGTTCTTC
TRBV5-1,TRBJ2-5,NA,13,NA,CASSPRRKETQYF,TGCGCCAGCAGCCCCCGACGGAAAGAGACCCAGTACTTC
TRBV5-4,TRBJ2-3,TRBD2,18,NA,CASSSGTSGPRATDTQYF,TGTGCCAGCAGCTCCGGGACTAGCGGACCAAGGGCTACAGATACGCAGTATTTT
TRBV19,TRBJ1-5,NA,16,NA,CASRIGTGRPDQPQHF,TGTGCCAGTAGAATCGGAACAGGGCGCCCTGATCAGCCCCAGCATTTT
TRBV7-2,TRBJ2-3,TRBD2,19,NA,CASVSRYLSGRTKRDTQYF,TGTGCCAGCGTCTCCCGTTACCTGAGCGGGAGGACAAAGAGGGATACGCAGTATTTT
TRBV10-3,TRBJ2-3,TRBD2,14,NA,CAISETSGDDTQYF,TGTGCCATCAGTGAGACTAGCGGGGACGATACGCAGTATTTT
TRBV5-1,TRBJ2-1,TRBD2,15,NA,CASSNSGSSYNEQFF,TGCGCCAGCAGCAATAGCGGGAGCTCCTACAATGAGCAGTTCTTC
TRBV11-2,TRBJ2-1,NA,13,once,CASSLDLANEQFF,TGTGCCAGCAGCTTAGATCTAGCGAATGAGCAGTTCTTC
TRBV11-2,TRBJ2-6,TRBD1,17,NA,CASSFETGGSGANVLTF,TGTGCCAGCAGCTTTGAGACAGGGGGTTCTGGGGCCAACGTCCTGACTTTC
TRBV5-4,TRBJ2-7,NA,14,few,CASSFGAGNDEQYF,TGTGCCAGCAGCTTCGGGGCAGGGAACGACGAGCAGTACTTC